The sequence of this T cell receptor beta chain was determined in a study of blood T cell repertoires in COVID-19. Across the whole study: The analysed material was cDNA or gDNA that came from T cells, B-cell-depleted T cells, or PBMCs.

Profiled with immunoSEQ multiplex PCR; TCRdb holds only in-frame clones, not every one. The sample shows around 56,000 clones, 91% of them seen only once. After removal of 6 bases from V and 5 bases from J, the junction contained 7 bases not matched to a gene. The CDR3 runs 15 residues. Germline V gene lookup returns CDR1 MDHEN and CDR2 SYDVKM. The TCR sequence derives from a woman in her sixties or seventies with active or convalescent COVID-19. V and J are TRBV28 and TRBJ2-1, with 10 bases identical to TRBD2. Sequences were obtained from peripheral blood. CDR3 sequence: CASRGSTSGNNEQFF. Written as DNA, the CDR3 is TGTGCCAGCAGGGGGAGCACTAGCGGGAACAATGAGCAGTTCTTC.